The rows below give T cell receptor beta chains drawn from one sample of a study of regulatory T cells in long-lasting Graves disease. TCRdb re-called the multiplex PCR reads with MiXCR, one entry per CDR3 protein. The table lists 550,000 to 650,000 distinct CDR3 sequences, 16% of them singletons. These same records also appear under a second study, on T cells in Graves' hyperthyroidism and ophthalmopathy.

The material was peripheral blood mononuclear cells (PBMCs), obtained at new diagnosis, from a patient treated with antithyroid drugs. The source of these receptors is a man aged 18 to 30 with Graves disease. The CDR3 runs from the conserved cysteine through the conserved F or W.

j_call: TRBJ1-1; v_call: TRBV6-4; cdr3_aa: CASSAEGNTEAFF
j_call: TRBJ1-3; v_call: TRBV20-1; cdr3_aa: CSARDRNFGYF
j_call: TRBJ2-7; v_call: TRBV3-1; cdr3_aa: CASSPYPGPILGGSYEQYF
j_call: TRBJ2-5; v_call: TRBV27; cdr3_aa: CASSSRGSGRGETQYF
j_call: TRBJ2-1; v_call: TRBV9; cdr3_aa: CASSPWEGAGNNEQFF
j_call: TRBJ2-3; v_call: TRBV7-3; cdr3_aa: CASSLSGFDADTQYF
j_call: TRBJ2-4; v_call: TRBV18; cdr3_aa: CASSPQAGAAKNIQYF
j_call: TRBJ2-3; v_call: TRBV5-1; cdr3_aa: CASSLGTSGNTDTQYF
j_call: TRBJ2-2; v_call: TRBV9; cdr3_aa: CASSVAYRGGTGELFF
j_call: TRBJ1-5; v_call: TRBV10-3; cdr3_aa: CAIRDRLDQPQHF
j_call: TRBJ2-1; v_call: TRBV27; cdr3_aa: CASRTTGINEQFF
j_call: TRBJ2-1; v_call: TRBV12-3/TRBV12-4; cdr3_aa: CASSRTGGFEQFF
j_call: TRBJ2-7; v_call: TRBV18; cdr3_aa: CASSPRPSGNYGQYF
j_call: TRBJ2-3; v_call: TRBV11-3; cdr3_aa: CASSIRGF
j_call: TRBJ2-1; v_call: TRBV12-3/TRBV12-4; cdr3_aa: CASSQEQGSYNEQFF
j_call: TRBJ2-7; v_call: TRBV20-1; cdr3_aa: CSAPGSLYEQYF
j_call: TRBJ2-1; v_call: TRBV18; cdr3_aa: CASSSSGRGGYNEQFF
j_call: TRBJ1-2; v_call: TRBV6-1; cdr3_aa: CASSENGGDYGYTF
j_call: TRBJ2-3; v_call: TRBV7-9; cdr3_aa: CASSLEQGRIDTQYF
j_call: TRBJ2-5; v_call: TRBV29-1; cdr3_aa: CSVEDLGPQETQYF
j_call: TRBJ2-6; v_call: TRBV19; cdr3_aa: CASSQRTGRHSGANVLTF
j_call: TRBJ1-1; v_call: TRBV6-1; cdr3_aa: CASNVGGNLNTEAFF
j_call: TRBJ1-1; v_call: TRBV5-8; cdr3_aa: CASSPGQGAPDTEAFF
j_call: TRBJ2-3; v_call: TRBV9; cdr3_aa: CASSAGQGSTDTQYF
j_call: TRBJ2-1; v_call: TRBV9; cdr3_aa: CASSVVGSGAREQFF
j_call: TRBJ2-2; v_call: TRBV11-2; cdr3_aa: CASSLLAGGQGQGELFF
j_call: TRBJ1-5; v_call: TRBV9; cdr3_aa: CASSVGDSGGQPQHF
j_call: TRBJ2-3; v_call: TRBV30; cdr3_aa: CAWSTTGGTDTQYF
j_call: TRBJ2-7; v_call: TRBV11-2; cdr3_aa: CAIRQGGYEQYF
j_call: TRBJ2-5; v_call: TRBV2; cdr3_aa: CASKNDRGTQETQYF
j_call: TRBJ2-1; v_call: TRBV20-1; cdr3_aa: CSAILAGRNEQFF
j_call: TRBJ1-5; v_call: TRBV3-1; cdr3_aa: CASSQAGDQPQHF
j_call: TRBJ2-2; v_call: TRBV6-1; cdr3_aa: CASKVGLAANTGELFF
j_call: TRBJ1-3; v_call: TRBV6-1; cdr3_aa: CASRATASGNTIYF
j_call: TRBJ1-1; v_call: TRBV6-2/TRBV6-3; cdr3_aa: CASSAVRGSTEAFF
j_call: TRBJ2-5; v_call: TRBV19; cdr3_aa: CASSMQETQYF
j_call: TRBJ2-1; v_call: TRBV7-8; cdr3_aa: CASSSSVTYNEQFF
j_call: TRBJ2-2; v_call: TRBV6-2/TRBV6-3; cdr3_aa: CASSYSLTGDGELFF
j_call: TRBJ1-5; v_call: TRBV7-9; cdr3_aa: CASSYGATGTSQPQHF
j_call: TRBJ2-7; v_call: TRBV27; cdr3_aa: CASSLHRGDTYEQYF
j_call: TRBJ2-7; v_call: TRBV12-5; cdr3_aa: CASGQGVSYEQYF
j_call: TRBJ1-4; v_call: TRBV29-1; cdr3_aa: CSVVDGQGSEKLFF
j_call: TRBJ1-5; v_call: TRBV7-8; cdr3_aa: CASSLVSAGSNQPQHF
j_call: TRBJ2-3; v_call: TRBV5-1; cdr3_aa: CASSLRAEPSTDTQYF
j_call: TRBJ2-1; v_call: TRBV14; cdr3_aa: CASSLGSGTGKRNEQFF
j_call: TRBJ2-1; v_call: TRBV11-2; cdr3_aa: CASSRDFADEQFF
j_call: TRBJ2-5; v_call: TRBV28; cdr3_aa: CASRDRGPQETQYF
j_call: TRBJ1-5; v_call: TRBV6-5; cdr3_aa: CASSSRTGSWNQPQHF
j_call: TRBJ2-7; v_call: TRBV7-2; cdr3_aa: CASSFGGGSYEQYF
j_call: TRBJ2-7; v_call: TRBV7-9; cdr3_aa: CASSPGTGGSYEQYF
j_call: TRBJ1-6; v_call: TRBV27; cdr3_aa: CASRTVTAGSYNSPLHF
j_call: TRBJ2-1; v_call: TRBV11-2; cdr3_aa: CASSIITTSGSNEQFF